This passage covers 8 T cell receptor beta chains from one sample sequenced in a study of T-cell reconstitution after alpha-beta-depleted transplantation in children. Preparation of the TCRbeta library was carried out with unique molecular identifiers. TCRdb reanalysed the PCR reads using MiXCR and keeps one entry per CDR3 protein. This table holds about 240,000 distinct CDR3 sequences, about 23% found once. Source: PBMCs, taken before TCRalphabeta/CD19-depleted stem cell transplant. The receptors stem from a girl aged 2-10 years with Fanconi anemia, due to receive a stem cell transplant.

This clonotype was counted ten times or more. The V call is TRBV28, the J call TRBJ2-7, with 14 positions matching TRBD2. V shed 4 bases and J 7 bases; nucleotides not matched to a gene: 6. This CDR3 is 15 amino acids long. Germline CDR1 MDHEN, CDR2 SYDVKM. The CDR3 here is CASSSGLAGVREQYF. DNA of the CDR3: TGTGCCAGCAGTTCGGGACTAGCGGGAGTAAGGGAGCAGTACTTC.

This clonotype was recorded at least ten times. The chain recombines TRBV29-1 with TRBJ2-2, with D possibly matching TRBD2 (6 bases). Trimming took off 6 bases at V and 2 bases at J, with 13 bases between the two ends. CDR1 and CDR2 from the germline V gene are SQVTM and ANQGSEA. The CDR3 contains 14 residues. CDR3: CSVHGSSNTGELFF. DNA for the CDR3: TGCAGCGTCCACGGGAGTAGTAACACCGGGGAGCTGTTTTTT.

This clonotype was recorded many times. The chain has TRBV10-3 and TRBJ2-1; possible D gene TRBD2, 5 bases. CDR3 size: 13 residues. V lost 3 bases, J lost 13 bases, and 16 bases lay in between. CDR1 is ENHRY, CDR2 SYGVKD, per germline. The CDR3 DNA follows: TGTGCCATCAGTGAAACTAGGACGTCCTTTCAGTTCTTC. Its translation is CAISETRTSFQFF.

The chain is built from TRBV30 and TRBJ2-2; D is unclear. The CDR3 sequence is 13 residues long. The V end lost 4 bases, the J end lost 3 bases, and 9 bases lay between the germline ends. Germline CDR1 reads GTSNPN; CDR2 reads SVGIG (reference sequence). The CDR3 loop reads CAWKLQYTGELFF. In nucleotides, the CDR3 is TGTGCCTGGAAACTACAATACACCGGGGAGCTGTTTTTT. Complete variable domain (other parts from reference TRBV30 and TRBJ2-2): SQTIHQWPATLVQPVGSPLSLECTVEGTSNPNLYWYRQAAGRGLQLLFYSVGIGQISSEVPQNLSASRPQDRQFILSSKKLLLSDSGFYLCAWKLQYTGELFFGEGSRLTVL.

Regarding this clonotype: Given a much more abundant clone one base away, this may be a read error. The chain joins TRBV7-3 to TRBJ2-7; 10 bases match TRBD1. The germline V gene encodes CDR1 SGHTA and CDR2 FQGTGA. The CDR3 is 15 residues long. The junction had 4 bases not matched to a gene; V was cut back by 3 bases and J by 2 bases. CDR3 DNA: TGTGCCAGCAGCTTCCGGGACAGGGGCCCCTACGAGCAGTACTTC. Translation: CASSFRDRGPYEQYF.

V gene TRBV10-2 combines with J gene TRBJ2-3; D uncertain. Trimming shortened V by 3 bases and J by 4 bases, and 5 bases separated the two germline ends. The CDR3 spans 12 residues. Germline V gene sequence: CDR1 WSHSY, CDR2 SAAADI. In nucleotides, the CDR3 is TGCGCCAGCAGTGAATGGGCAGATACGCAGTATTTT. Translating gives CASSEWADTQYF.

The rearrangement uses TRBV7-2 and TRBJ2-7, with D possibly matching TRBD1 (5 bases). With 2 bases removed from V and 2 bases from J, the gap between germline ends came to 13 bases. CDR1 SGHTA and CDR2 FQGNSA come from the germline V gene. The CDR3 consists of 15 residues. As DNA, the CDR3 is TGTGCCAGCAGCTTAAAGGGGCTCCGTACCTACGAGCAGTACTTC. Its protein product is CASSLKGLRTYEQYF.

This clonotype was observed a few times. The V call is TRBV3-1, the J call TRBJ1-1; D is unclear. Germline V gives CDR1 LGHDT, CDR2 YNNKEL (reference sequence). V was shortened by 4 bases and J by 3 bases, with 9 bases between the two germline ends. This CDR3 is built from 13 residues. This chain's CDR3 is CASSLRPDTEAFF. DNA for the CDR3: TGTGCCAGCAGCCTCCGTCCCGACACTGAAGCTTTCTTT.